Below, one TCR beta chain is given with its context. The record originates from a study of Ad26.COV2.S vaccination and SARS-CoV-2 variants. Treatment noted: some 20 received Ad26.COV2.S at low or high dose, single or two shots; about 5 received placebo; per-sample allocation not given. At day 63 after the first vaccine or placebo injection, samples were drawn. Using immunoSEQ multiplex PCR, the repertoire was profiled, and TCRdb retains in-frame clones only, with some absent. The sample lists about 680,000 clones; roughly 90% were seen once. V was clipped by 0 bases and J by 0 bases, with 15 bases between them. In germline, CDR1 is LNHDA, CDR2 SQIVND (reference sequence). This CDR3 is built from 19 residues.

This chain joins TRBV19 and TRBJ2-6; D is unclear. The receptor's source is a person aged 18-65 years who received the Ad26.COV2.S COVID-19 vaccine or a placebo. The sequencing here drew on peripheral blood, taken in a trial of Ad26.COV2.S vaccine versus placebo. CDR3 loop: CASSIDTRSGSSGANVLTF. As DNA, the CDR3 is TGTGCCAGTAGTATAGATACAAGGTCTGGCTCCTCTGGGGCCAACGTCCTGACTTTC.